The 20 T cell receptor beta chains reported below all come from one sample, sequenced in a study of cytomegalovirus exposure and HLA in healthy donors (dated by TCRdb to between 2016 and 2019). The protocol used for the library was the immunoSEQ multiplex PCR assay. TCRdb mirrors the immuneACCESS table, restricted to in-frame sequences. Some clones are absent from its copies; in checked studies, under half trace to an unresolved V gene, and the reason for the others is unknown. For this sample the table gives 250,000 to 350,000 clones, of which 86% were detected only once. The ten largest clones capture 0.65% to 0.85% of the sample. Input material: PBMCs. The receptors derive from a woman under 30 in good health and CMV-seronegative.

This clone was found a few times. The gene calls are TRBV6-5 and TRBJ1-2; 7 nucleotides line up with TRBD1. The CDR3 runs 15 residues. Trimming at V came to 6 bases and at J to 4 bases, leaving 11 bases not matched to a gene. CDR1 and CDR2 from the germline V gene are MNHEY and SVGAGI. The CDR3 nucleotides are TGTGCCAGCAGACCGACAGGGTCCAGCATCTATGGCTACACCTTC. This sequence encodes CASRPTGSSIYGYTF.

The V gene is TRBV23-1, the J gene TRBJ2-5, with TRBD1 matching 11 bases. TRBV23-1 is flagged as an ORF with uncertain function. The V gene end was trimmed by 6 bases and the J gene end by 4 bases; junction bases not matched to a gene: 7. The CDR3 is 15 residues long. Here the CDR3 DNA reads TGCGCCAGCAGACCCGGGACAGGGGGAGTAGAGACCCAGTACTTC. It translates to CASRPGTGGVETQYF.

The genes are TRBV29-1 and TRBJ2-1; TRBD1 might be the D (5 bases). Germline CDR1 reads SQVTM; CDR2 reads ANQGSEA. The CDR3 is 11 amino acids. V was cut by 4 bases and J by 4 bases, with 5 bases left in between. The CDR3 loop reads CSVGTYNEQFF. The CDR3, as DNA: TGCAGCGTTGGGACATACAATGAGCAGTTCTTC.

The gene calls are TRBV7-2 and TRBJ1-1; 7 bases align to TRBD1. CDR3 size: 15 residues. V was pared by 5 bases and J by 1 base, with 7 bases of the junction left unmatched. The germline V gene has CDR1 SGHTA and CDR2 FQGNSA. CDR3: CASSPRQGANTEAFF. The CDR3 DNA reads TGTGCCAGCAGCCCGAGACAGGGCGCGAACACTGAAGCTTTCTTT.

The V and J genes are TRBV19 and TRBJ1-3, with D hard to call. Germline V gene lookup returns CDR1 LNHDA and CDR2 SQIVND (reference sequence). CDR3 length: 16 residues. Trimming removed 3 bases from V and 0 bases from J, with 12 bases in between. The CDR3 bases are TGTGCCAGTAGTATGGAGGGCCTATTCTCTGGAAACACCATATATTTT. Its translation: CASSMEGLFSGNTIYF.

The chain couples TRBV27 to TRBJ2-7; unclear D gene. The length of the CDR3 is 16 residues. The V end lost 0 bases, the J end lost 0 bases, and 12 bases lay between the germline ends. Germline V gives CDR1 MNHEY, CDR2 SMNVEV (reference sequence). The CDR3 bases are TGTGCCAGCAGTTTATCATCAGAGTCGGGCTCCTACGAGCAGTACTTC. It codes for CASSLSSESGSYEQYF.

Here the CDR3 reads CSVGGSGTFYEQYF. Here the CDR3 DNA reads TGCAGCGTTGGTGGTAGCGGGACTTTCTACGAGCAGTACTTC. This rearrangement joins TRBV29-1 to TRBJ2-7, with 8 bases identical to TRBD2. The CDR3 runs to 14 residues. J was trimmed by 3 bases and V by 4 bases; bases with no gene match: 8. Looked up from germline, CDR1 is SQVTM and CDR2 is ANQGSEA.

The CDR3 DNA reads TGTGCCAGCAGCGAATCCGGGACAGGGGGCTATCTTGGCACAGATACGCAGTATTTT. It specifies CASSESGTGGYLGTDTQYF. This chain joins TRBV7-6 and TRBJ2-3; TRBD1 matches at 12 bases. V dropped 5 bases and J dropped 1; count of bases not matched to a gene: 13. The CDR3 sequence is 19 residues long. Germline V lookup: CDR1 SGHVS, CDR2 FNYEAQ.

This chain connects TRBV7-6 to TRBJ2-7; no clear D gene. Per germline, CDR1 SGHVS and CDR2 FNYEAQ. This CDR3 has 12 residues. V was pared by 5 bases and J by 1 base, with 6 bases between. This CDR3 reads CASSPNSYEQYF. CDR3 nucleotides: TGTGCCAGCAGCCCCAATTCCTACGAGCAGTACTTC.

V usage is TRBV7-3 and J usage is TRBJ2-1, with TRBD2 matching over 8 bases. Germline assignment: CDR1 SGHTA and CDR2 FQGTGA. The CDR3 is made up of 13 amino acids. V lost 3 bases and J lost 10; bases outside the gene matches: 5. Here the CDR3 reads CASSLGLDGEQFF. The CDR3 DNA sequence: TGTGCCAGCAGCTTGGGACTAGATGGGGAGCAGTTCTTC.

CDR3 region: CASSIDRGASGRNEQFF. The CDR3 region has the DNA TGTGCCAGTAGTATAGATCGTGGGGCTAGCGGGAGGAATGAGCAGTTCTTC. The V gene is TRBV19, the J gene TRBJ2-1; 11 bases map to TRBD2. This CDR3 comprises 17 residues. The germline V gene has CDR1 LNHDA and CDR2 SQIVND (reference sequence). Trimming cost V 0 bases and J 7 bases; bases outside gene matches: 8.

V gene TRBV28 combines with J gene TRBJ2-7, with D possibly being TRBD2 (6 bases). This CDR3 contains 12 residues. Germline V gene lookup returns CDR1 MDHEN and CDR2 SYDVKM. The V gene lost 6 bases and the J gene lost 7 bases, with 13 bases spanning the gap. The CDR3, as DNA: TGTGCCAGCAGATTGGCGGGGTTTGAGCAGTACTTC. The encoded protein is CASRLAGFEQYF.

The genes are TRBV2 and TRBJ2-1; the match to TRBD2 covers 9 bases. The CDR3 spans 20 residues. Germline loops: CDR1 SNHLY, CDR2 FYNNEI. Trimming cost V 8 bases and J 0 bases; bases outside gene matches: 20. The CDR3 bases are TGTGCCAGCGTGAGGGCCAAGACACGCGGGAGGGGGAGCTCCTACAATGAGCAGTTCTTC. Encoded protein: CASVRAKTRGRGSSYNEQFF.

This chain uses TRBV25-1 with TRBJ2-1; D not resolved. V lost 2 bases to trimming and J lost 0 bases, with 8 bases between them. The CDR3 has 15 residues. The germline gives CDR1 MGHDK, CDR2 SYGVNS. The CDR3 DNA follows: TGTGCCAGCAGTGAAATCGAGAGCTCCTACAATGAGCAGTTCTTC. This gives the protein CASSEIESSYNEQFF.

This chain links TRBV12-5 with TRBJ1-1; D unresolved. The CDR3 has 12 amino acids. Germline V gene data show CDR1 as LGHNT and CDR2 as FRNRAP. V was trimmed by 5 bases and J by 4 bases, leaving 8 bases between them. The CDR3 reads CASGDAGTEAFF. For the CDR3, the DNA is TGTGCTAGTGGTGACGCGGGCACTGAAGCTTTCTTT. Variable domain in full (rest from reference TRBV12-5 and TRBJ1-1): DARVTQTPRHKVTEMGQEVTMRCQPILGHNTVFWYRQTMMQGLELLAYFRNRAPLDDSGMPKDRFSAEMPDATLATLKIQPSEPRDSAVYFCASGDAGTEAFFGQGTRLTVV.

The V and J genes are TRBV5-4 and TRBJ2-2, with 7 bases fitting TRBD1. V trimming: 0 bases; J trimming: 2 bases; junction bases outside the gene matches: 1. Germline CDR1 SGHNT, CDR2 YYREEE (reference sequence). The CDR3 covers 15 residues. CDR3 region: CASSLDRGNTGELFF. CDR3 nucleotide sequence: TGTGCCAGCAGCTTGGACAGGGGAAACACCGGGGAGCTGTTTTTT. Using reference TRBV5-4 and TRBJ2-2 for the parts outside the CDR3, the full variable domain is ETGVTQSPTHLIKTRGQQVTLRCSSQSGHNTVSWYQQALGQGPQFIFQYYREEENGRGNFPPRFSGLQFPNYSSELNVNALELDDSALYLCASSLDRGNTGELFFGEGSRLTVL.

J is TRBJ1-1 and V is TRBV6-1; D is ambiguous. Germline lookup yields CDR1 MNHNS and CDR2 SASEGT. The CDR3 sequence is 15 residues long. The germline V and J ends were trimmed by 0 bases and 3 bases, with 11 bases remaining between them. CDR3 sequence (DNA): TGTGCCAGCAGTGAAGCGCGTGGTGGTGACACTGAAGCTTTCTTT. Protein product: CASSEARGGDTEAFF.

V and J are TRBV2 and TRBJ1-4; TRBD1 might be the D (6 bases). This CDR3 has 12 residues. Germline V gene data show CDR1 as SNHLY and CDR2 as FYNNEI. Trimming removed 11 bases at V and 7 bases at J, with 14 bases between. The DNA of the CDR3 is TGTGCCTGGGGGGGGACACTTGAAAAACTGTTTTTT. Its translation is CAWGGTLEKLFF.

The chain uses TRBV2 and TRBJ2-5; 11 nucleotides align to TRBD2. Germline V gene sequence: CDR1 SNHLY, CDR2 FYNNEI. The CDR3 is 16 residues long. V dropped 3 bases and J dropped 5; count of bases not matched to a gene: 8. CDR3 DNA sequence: TGTGCCAGCAGTGAGGAGACTAGCGGGATACGGGAGACCCAGTACTTC. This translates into CASSEETSGIRETQYF. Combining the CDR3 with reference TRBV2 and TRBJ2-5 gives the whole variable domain EPEVTQTPSHQVTQMGQEVILRCVPISNHLYFYWYRQILGQKVEFLVSFYNNEISEKSEIFDDQFSVERPDGSNFTLKIRSTKLEDSAMYFCASSEETSGIRETQYFGPGTRLLVL.

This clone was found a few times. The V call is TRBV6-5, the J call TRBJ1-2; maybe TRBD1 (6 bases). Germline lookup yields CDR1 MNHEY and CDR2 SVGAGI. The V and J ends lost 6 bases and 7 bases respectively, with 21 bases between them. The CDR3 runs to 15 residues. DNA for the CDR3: TGTGCCAGCAGCCCCAAACCGGGGGGGGGCCTTGGCTACACCTTC. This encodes CASSPKPGGGLGYTF.